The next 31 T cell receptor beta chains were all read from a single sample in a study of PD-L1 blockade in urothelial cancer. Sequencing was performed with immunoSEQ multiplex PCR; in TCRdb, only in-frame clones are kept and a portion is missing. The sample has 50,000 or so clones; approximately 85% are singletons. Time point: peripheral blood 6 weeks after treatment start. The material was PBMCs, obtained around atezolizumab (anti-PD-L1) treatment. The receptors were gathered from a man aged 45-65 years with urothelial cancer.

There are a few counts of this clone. CDR3 sequence reads: CAWSLGGSTFYNEQFF. Written as DNA, the CDR3 is TGTGCCTGGAGTCTAGGGGGATCCACCTTCTACAATGAGCAGTTCTTC. V and J are TRBV30 and TRBJ2-1, with D possibly being TRBD1 (6 bases). The CDR3 consists of 16 residues. Trimming pared 2 bases from V and 3 bases from J, leaving 17 bases between. The germline V gene has CDR1 GTSNPN and CDR2 SVGIG (reference sequence).

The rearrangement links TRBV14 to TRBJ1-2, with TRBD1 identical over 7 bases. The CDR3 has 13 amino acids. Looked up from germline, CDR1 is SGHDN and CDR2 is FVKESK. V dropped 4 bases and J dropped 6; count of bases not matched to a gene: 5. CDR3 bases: TGTGCCAGCAGCCCCGACAGGGTCAATGGCTACACCTTC. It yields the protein CASSPDRVNGYTF.

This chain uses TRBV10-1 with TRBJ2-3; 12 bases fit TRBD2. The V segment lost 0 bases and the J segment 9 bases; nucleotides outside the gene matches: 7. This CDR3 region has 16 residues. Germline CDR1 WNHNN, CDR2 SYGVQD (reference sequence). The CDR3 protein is CASSESLAGGINTQYF. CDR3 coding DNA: TGCGCCAGCAGTGAGTCGCTAGCGGGAGGGATCAACACGCAGTATTTT.

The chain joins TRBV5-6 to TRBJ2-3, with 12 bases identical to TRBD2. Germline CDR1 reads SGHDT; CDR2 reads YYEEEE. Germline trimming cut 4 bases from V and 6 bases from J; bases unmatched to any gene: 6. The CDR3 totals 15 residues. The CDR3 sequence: CASSELAGGRDTQYF. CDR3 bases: TGTGCCAGCAGCGAGCTAGCGGGGGGGCGGGATACGCAGTATTTT.

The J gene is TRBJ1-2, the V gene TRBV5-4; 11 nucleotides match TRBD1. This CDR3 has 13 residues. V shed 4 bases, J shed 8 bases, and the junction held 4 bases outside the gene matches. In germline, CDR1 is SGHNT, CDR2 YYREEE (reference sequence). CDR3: CASSTGQGVGYTF. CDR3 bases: TGTGCCAGCAGCACGGGACAGGGGGTCGGCTACACCTTC.

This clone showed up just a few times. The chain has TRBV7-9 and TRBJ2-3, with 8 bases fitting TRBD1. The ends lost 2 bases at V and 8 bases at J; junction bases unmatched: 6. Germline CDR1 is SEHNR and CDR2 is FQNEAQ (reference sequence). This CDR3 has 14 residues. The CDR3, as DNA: TGTGCCAGCAGCTTAAGAACAGGGGGAGCTACGCAGTATTTT. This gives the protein CASSLRTGGATQYF.

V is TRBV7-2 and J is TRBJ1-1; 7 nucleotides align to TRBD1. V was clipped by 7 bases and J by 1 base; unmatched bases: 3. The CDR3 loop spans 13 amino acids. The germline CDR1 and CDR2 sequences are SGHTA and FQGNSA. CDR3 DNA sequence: TGTGCCAGCACCGGACAGGCGAACACTGAAGCTTTCTTT. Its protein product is CASTGQANTEAFF.

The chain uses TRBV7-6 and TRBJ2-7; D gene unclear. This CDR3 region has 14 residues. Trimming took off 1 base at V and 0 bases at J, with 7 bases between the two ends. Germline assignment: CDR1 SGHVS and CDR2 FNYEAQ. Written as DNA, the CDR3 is TGTGCCAGCAGCTTAGATCCAGGCTCCTACGAGCAGTACTTC. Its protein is CASSLDPGSYEQYF.

This CDR3 is CASSHRGIMNTGELFF. The CDR3 DNA reads as TGTGCCAGCAGCCACCGGGGGATTATGAACACCGGGGAGCTGTTTTTT. The chain couples TRBV16 to TRBJ2-2; maybe TRBD2 (6 bases). The CDR3 is 16 residues long. The V end lost 3 bases, the J end lost 1 base, and 12 bases lay between the germline ends. Germline V CDR1 and CDR2: KGHSY, FQNENV.

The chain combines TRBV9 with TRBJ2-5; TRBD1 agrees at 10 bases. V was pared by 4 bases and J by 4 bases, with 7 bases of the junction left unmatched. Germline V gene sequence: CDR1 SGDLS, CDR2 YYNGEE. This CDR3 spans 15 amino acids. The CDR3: CASSIRTGGGETQYF. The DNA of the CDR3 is TGTGCCAGCAGCATACGGACAGGGGGGGGAGAGACCCAGTACTTC.

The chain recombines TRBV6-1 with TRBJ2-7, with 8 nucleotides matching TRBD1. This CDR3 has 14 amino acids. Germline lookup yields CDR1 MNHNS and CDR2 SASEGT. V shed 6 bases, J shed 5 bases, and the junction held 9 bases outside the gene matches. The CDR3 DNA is TGTGCCAGCAGAGGGACAGGCTTCATGAACGAGCAGTACTTC. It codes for CASRGTGFMNEQYF.

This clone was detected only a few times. The CDR3 sequence: CASSLDSETYGYTF. The CDR3 nucleotides are TGTGCCAGCAGCTTGGACTCGGAGACATATGGCTACACCTTC. The chain is built from TRBV7-9 and TRBJ1-2; no firm D call. Germline CDR1 SEHNR, CDR2 FQNEAQ (reference sequence). There are 14 residues in the CDR3. V was trimmed by 3 bases and J by 5 bases, leaving 13 bases between them.

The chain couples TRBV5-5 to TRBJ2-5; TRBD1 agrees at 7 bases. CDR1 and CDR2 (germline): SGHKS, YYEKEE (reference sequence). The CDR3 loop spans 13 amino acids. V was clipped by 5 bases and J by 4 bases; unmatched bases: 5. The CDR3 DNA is TGTGCCAGCAGTCTAAGACAGGGAGAGACCCAGTACTTC. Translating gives CASSLRQGETQYF.

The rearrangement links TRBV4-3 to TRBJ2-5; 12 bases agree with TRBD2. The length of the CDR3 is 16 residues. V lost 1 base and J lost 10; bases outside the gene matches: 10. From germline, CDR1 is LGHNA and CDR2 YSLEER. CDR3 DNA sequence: TGCGCCAGCAGCCAAGGACTAGCGGGAGCCCACGGGGGCCAGTACTTC. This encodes CASSQGLAGAHGGQYF.

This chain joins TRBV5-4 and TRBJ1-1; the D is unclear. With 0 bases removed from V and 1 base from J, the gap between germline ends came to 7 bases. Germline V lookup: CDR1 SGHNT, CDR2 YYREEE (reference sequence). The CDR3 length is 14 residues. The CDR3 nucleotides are TGTGCCAGCAGCTTGGAACCACAGAACACTGAAGCTTTCTTT. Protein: CASSLEPQNTEAFF.

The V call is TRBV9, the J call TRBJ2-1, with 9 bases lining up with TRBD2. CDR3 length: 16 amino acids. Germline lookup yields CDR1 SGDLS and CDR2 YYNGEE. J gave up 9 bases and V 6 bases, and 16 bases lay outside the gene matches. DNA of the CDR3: TGTGCCAGCACCCACTCGGCGGCGGGAGGGTCGGGTGAGCAGTTCTTC. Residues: CASTHSAAGGSGEQFF.

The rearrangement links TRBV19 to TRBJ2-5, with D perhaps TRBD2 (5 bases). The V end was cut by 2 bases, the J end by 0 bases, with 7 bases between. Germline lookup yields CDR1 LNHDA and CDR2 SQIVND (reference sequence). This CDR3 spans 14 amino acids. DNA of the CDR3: TGTGCCAGTAGTATAAGGCGGGACCAAGAGACCCAGTACTTC. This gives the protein CASSIRRDQETQYF.

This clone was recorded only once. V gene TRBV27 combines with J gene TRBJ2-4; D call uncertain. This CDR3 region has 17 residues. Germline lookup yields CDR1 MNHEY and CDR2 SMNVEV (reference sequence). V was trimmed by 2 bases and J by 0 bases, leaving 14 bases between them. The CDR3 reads CASSLGTASLAKNIQYF. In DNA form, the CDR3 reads TGTGCCAGCAGTTTAGGTACTGCTAGTTTAGCCAAAAACATTCAGTACTTC.

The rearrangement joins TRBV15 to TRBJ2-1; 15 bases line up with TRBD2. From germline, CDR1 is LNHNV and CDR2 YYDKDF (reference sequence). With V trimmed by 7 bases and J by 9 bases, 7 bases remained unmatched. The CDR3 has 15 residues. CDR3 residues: CATTGLAGGPGEQFF. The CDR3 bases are TGTGCCACCACCGGACTAGCGGGGGGGCCTGGTGAGCAGTTCTTC.

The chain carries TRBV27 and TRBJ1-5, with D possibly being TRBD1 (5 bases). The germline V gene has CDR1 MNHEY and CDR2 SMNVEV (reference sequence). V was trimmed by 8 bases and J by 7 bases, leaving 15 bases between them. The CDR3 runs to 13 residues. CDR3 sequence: CASGSLGGQPQHF. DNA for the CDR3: TGTGCCAGCGGAAGTCTGGGGGGGCAGCCCCAGCATTTT.

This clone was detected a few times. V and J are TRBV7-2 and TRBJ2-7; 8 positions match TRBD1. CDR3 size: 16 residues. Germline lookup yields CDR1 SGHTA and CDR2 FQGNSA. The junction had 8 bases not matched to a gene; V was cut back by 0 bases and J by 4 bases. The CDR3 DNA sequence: TGTGCCAGCAGCTTAGCGCGGCAGGGGGCGCGGTACGAGCAGTACTTC. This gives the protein CASSLARQGARYEQYF.

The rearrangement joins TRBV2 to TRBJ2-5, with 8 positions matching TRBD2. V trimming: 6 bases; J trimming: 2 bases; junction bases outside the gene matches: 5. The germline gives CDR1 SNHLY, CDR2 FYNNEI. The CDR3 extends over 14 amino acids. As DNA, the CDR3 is TGTGCCAGCAGGGGGACTAGAGGGCAAGAGACCCAGTACTTC. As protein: CASRGTRGQETQYF.

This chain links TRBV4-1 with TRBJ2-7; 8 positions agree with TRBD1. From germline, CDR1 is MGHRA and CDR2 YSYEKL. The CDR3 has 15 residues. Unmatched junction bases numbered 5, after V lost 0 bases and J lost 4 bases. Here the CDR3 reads CASSQDTDRGYEQYF. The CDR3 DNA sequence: TGCGCCAGCAGCCAAGATACAGACAGGGGATACGAGCAGTACTTC.

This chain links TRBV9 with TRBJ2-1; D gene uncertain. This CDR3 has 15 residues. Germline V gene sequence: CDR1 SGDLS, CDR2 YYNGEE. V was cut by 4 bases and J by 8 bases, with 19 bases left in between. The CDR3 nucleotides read TGTGCCAGCAGCCCCCGACTTGCGAAGCACCATGAGCAGTTCTTC. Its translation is CASSPRLAKHHEQFF.

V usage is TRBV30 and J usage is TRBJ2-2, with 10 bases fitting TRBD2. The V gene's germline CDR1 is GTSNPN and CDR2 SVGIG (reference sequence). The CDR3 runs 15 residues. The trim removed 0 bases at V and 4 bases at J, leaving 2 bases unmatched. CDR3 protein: CAWSVLAGVTGELFF. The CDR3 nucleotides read TGTGCCTGGAGTGTCCTAGCGGGAGTCACCGGGGAGCTGTTTTTT.

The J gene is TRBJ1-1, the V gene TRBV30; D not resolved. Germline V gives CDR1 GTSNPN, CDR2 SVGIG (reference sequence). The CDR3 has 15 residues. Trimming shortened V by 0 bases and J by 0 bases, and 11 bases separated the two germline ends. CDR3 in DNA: TGTGCCTGGAGTGTAAAGAGTATTATGAACACTGAAGCTTTCTTT. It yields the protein CAWSVKSIMNTEAFF.

CDR3 coding DNA: TGTGCCAGCAGCTTGAGGAGTAACAGGAATTCACCCCTCCACTTT. Translating it yields CASSLRSNRNSPLHF. The genes are TRBV13 and TRBJ1-6; the D gene is possibly TRBD1 (5 bases). This CDR3 has 15 amino acids. Germline CDR1 is PRHDT and CDR2 is FYEKMQ (reference sequence). Between the trimmed V and J ends, which lost 3 bases and 7 bases, there was a span of 13 bases.

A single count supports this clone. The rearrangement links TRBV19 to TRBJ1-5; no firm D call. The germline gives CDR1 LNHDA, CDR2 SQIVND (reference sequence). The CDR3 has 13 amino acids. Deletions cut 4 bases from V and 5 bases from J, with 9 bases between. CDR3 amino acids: CASSTGLDQPQHF. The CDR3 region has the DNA TGTGCCAGTAGTACGGGTTTAGATCAGCCCCAGCATTTT.

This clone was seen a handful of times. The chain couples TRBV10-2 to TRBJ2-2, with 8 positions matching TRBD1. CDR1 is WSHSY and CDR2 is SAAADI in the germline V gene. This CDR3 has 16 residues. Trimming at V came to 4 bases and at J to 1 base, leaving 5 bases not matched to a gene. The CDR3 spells CASSAKDRVNTGELFF. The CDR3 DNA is TGCGCCAGCAGTGCCAAGGACAGGGTGAACACCGGGGAGCTGTTTTTT.

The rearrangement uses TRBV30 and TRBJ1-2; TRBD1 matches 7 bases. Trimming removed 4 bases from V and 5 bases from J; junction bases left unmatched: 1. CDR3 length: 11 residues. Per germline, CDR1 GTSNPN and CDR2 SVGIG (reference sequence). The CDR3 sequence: CAWTGGYGYTF. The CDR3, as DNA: TGTGCCTGGACAGGGGGGTATGGCTACACCTTC.

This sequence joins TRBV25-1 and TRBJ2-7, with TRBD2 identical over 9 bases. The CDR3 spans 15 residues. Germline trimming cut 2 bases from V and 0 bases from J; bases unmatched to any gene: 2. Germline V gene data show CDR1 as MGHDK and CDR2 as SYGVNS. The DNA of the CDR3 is TGTGCCAGCAGTGAAAGCGGGGGGCACTCCTACGAGCAGTACTTC. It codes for CASSESGGHSYEQYF.